These 8 T cell receptor beta chains were sequenced from one sample in a study of blood T cell repertoires in COVID-19. Generated by immunoSEQ multiplex PCR, the TCRdb table keeps only in-frame clones and is missing some. The sample has 25,000 or so clones, 80% to 90% seen once. Input material: peripheral blood. The origin of the receptors is a woman of 80 years or more with active or convalescent COVID-19.

The V gene is TRBV10-3, the J gene TRBJ1-1, with 9 positions matching TRBD1. The J segment lost 6 bases and the V segment lost 3 bases, leaving 8 bases of the junction unmatched. This CDR3 comprises 15 residues. From germline, CDR1 is ENHRY and CDR2 SYGVKD. The CDR3 here is CAISEQGASKAEAFF. CDR3 sequence (DNA): TGTGCCATCAGTGAACAGGGGGCATCTAAGGCTGAAGCTTTCTTT.

This sequence joins TRBV7-9 and TRBJ2-3; 7 bases align to TRBD2. CDR3 size: 17 residues. Trimming took 1 base from V and 6 from J; bases not matched to a gene: 13. Germline V gene lookup returns CDR1 SEHNR and CDR2 FQNEAQ (reference sequence). In nucleotides, the CDR3 is TGTGCCAGCAGCTTAGGGGTAGCGGGCCCTAATGTGGATACGCAGTATTTT. Translated, it gives CASSLGVAGPNVDTQYF.

The chain uses TRBV18 and TRBJ2-7, with D perhaps TRBD1 (6 bases). This CDR3 spans 14 amino acids. The V gene lost 2 bases and the J gene lost 4 bases, with 12 bases spanning the gap. Germline CDR1 reads KGHSH; CDR2 reads LQKENI. The DNA for the CDR3 is TGTGCCAGCTCACCATCGCCAGGGGATTACGAGCAGTACTTC. It is translated as CASSPSPGDYEQYF.

This chain joins TRBV4-3 and TRBJ1-2; the D is unclear. The V gene lost 0 bases and the J gene lost 5 bases, with 10 bases spanning the gap. Germline-derived CDR1 and CDR2 are LGHNA and YSLEER. This CDR3 has 14 amino acids. CDR3 protein: CASSQEQSRYGYTF. The CDR3 region has the DNA TGCGCCAGCAGCCAAGAACAGTCCCGGTATGGCTACACCTTC.

This clone was seen a few times. This CDR3 is CASSIGQGTRQPQHF. The CDR3 DNA follows: TGTGCCAGTAGTATAGGACAGGGTACGAGGCAGCCCCAGCATTTT. The chain recombines TRBV19 with TRBJ1-5; 7 nucleotides line up with TRBD1. The germline CDR1 and CDR2 sequences are LNHDA and SQIVND (reference sequence). The junction had 7 bases not matched to a gene; V was cut back by 1 base and J by 7 bases. CDR3 length: 15 amino acids.

The gene calls are TRBV18 and TRBJ2-6; possible D gene TRBD1, 6 bases. CDR1 and CDR2 from the germline V gene are KGHSH and LQKENI. The CDR3 consists of 15 residues. V was clipped by 0 bases and J by 3 bases, with 6 bases between them. CDR3 in amino acids: CASSPPTGGANVLTF. Written as DNA, the CDR3 is TGTGCCAGCTCACCACCGACAGGTGGGGCCAACGTCCTGACTTTC.

A few counts support this clone. The rearrangement joins TRBV7-9 to TRBJ1-3; 7 bases are a match to TRBD1. This CDR3 is 16 amino acids long. J gave up 0 bases and V 6 bases, and 8 bases lay outside the gene matches. Germline V gene lookup returns CDR1 SEHNR and CDR2 FQNEAQ (reference sequence). The CDR3 region is CASRDTGALSGNTIYF. In nucleotides, the CDR3 is TGTGCCAGCAGGGATACAGGGGCCCTCTCTGGAAACACCATATATTTT.

The rearrangement links TRBV5-1 to TRBJ2-1; 8 bases fit TRBD1. After removal of 4 bases from V and 6 bases from J, the junction contained 9 bases not matched to a gene. CDR1 and CDR2 (germline): SGHRS, YFSETQ. The CDR3 loop spans 15 amino acids. As DNA, the CDR3 is TGCGCCAGCAGCCCGATCGGACAGGGAGCCAATGAGCAGTTCTTC. Amino acids: CASSPIGQGANEQFF.